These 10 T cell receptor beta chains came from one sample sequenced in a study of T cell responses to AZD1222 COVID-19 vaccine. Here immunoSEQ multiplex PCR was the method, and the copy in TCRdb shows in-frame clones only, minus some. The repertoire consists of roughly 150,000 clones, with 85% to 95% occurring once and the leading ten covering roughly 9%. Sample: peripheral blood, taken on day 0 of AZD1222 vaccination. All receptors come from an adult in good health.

The CDR3 DNA sequence: TGTGCCAGTAGTATAGTCGATTGGAGGCTAGCGGGGGGGGATGAGCAGTTCTTC. The encoded protein is CASSIVDWRLAGGDEQFF. This chain uses TRBV19 with TRBJ2-1, with 12 bases that match TRBD2. The germline V gene encodes CDR1 LNHDA and CDR2 SQIVND (reference sequence). Germline trimming cut 1 base from V and 8 bases from J; bases unmatched to any gene: 12. This CDR3 region has 18 residues.

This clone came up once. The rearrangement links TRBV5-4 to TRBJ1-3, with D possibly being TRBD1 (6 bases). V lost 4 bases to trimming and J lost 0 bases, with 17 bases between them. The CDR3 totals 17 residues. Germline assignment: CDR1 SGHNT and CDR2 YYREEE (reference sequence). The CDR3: CASSLNWGQSSGNTIYF. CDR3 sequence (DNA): TGTGCCAGCAGCCTCAACTGGGGGCAGAGCTCTGGAAACACCATATATTTT.

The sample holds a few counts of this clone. The CDR3 sequence is CASSYSSDTPLHF. Here the CDR3 DNA reads TGTGCCAGCAGTTACTCCTCAGATACGCCCCTCCACTTT. V usage is TRBV6-5 and J usage is TRBJ1-6; no clear D gene. Germline lookup yields CDR1 MNHEY and CDR2 SVGAGI. V dropped 0 bases and J dropped 13 bases, with 10 bases sitting between them. The CDR3 extends over 13 amino acids.

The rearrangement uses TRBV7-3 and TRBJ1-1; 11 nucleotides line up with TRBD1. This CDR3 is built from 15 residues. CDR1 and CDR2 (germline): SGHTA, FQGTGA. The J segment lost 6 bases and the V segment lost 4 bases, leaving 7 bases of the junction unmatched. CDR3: CASSSGQGVGAEAFF. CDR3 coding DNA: TGTGCCAGCAGCTCGGGACAGGGGGTTGGAGCTGAAGCTTTCTTT.

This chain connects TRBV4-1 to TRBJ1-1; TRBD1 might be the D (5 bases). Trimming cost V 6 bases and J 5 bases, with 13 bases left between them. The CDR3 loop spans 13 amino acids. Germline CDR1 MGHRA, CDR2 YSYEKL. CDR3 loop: CASRAVSGTEAFF. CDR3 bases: TGCGCCAGCAGGGCGGTTTCAGGGACTGAAGCTTTCTTT.

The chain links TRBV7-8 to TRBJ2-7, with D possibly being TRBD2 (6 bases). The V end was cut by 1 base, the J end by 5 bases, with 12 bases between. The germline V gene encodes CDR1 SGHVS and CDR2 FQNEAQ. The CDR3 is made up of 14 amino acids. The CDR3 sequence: CASSLGREYDEQYF. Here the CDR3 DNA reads TGTGCCAGCAGCTTAGGCCGGGAGTACGACGAGCAGTACTTC.

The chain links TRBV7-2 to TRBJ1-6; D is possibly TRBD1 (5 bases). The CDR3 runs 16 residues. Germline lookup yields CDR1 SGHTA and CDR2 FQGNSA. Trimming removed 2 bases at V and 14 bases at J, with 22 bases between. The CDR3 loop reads CASSLTQGTGRGALHF. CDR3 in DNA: TGTGCCAGCAGCTTAACTCAGGGAACGGGGAGAGGGGCCCTCCACTTT.

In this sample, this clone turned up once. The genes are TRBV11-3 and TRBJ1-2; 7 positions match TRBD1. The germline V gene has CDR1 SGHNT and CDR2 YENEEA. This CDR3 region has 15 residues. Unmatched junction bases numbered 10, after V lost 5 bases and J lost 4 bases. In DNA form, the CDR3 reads TGTGCCAGCAGCCTAGGACAGGCGGACTTCTATGGCTACACCTTC. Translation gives CASSLGQADFYGYTF.

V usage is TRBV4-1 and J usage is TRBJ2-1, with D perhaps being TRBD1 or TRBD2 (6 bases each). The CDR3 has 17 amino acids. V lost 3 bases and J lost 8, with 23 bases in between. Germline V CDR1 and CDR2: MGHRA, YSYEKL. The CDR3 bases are TGCGCCAGCAGCCACGCAGCCCGACTAGTCGGGGGCGATGAGCAGTTCTTC. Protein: CASSHAARLVGGDEQFF.

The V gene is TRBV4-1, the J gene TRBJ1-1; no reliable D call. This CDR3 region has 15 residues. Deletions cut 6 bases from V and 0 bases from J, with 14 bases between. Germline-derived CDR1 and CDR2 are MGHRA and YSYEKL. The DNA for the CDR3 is TGCGCCAGCAGGGGCGGAATCTTAATGAACACTGAAGCTTTCTTT. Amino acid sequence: CASRGGILMNTEAFF.